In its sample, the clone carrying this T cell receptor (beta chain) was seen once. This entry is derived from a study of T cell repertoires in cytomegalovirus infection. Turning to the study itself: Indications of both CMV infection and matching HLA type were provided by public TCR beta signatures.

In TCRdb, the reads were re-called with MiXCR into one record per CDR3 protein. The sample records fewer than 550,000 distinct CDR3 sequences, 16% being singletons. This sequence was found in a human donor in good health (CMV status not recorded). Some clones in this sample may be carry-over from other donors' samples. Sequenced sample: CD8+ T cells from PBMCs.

This CDR3 is CASSRGDGGYEQYF. CDR3 DNA sequence: TGTGCCAGCAGCCGCGGTGACGGGGGCTACGAGCAGTACTTC. The V gene is TRBV3-1, the J gene TRBJ2-7; TRBD2 is a possible D gene (6 bases). Germline CDR1 LGHDT, CDR2 YNNKEL (reference sequence). V was clipped by 4 bases and J by 3 bases, with 13 bases between them. The CDR3 consists of 14 residues.